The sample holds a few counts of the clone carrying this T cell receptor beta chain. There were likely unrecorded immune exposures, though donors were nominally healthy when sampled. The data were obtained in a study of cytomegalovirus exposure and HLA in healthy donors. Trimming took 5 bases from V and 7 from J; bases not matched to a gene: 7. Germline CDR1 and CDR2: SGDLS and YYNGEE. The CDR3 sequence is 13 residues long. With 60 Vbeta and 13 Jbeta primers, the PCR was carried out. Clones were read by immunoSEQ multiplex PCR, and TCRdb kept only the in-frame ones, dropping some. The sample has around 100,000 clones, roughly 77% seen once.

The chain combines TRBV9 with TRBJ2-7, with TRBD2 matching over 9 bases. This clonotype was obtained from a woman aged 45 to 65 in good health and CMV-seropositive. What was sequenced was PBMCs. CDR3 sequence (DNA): TGTGCCAGCAGACTCAAGCGGGAGGTTGAGCAGTACTTC. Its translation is CASRLKREVEQYF. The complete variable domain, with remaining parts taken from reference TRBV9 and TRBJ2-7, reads DSGVTQTPKHLITATGQRVTLRCSPRSGDLSVYWYQQSLDQGLQFLIQYYNGEERAKGNILERFSAQQFPDLHSELNLSSLELGDSALYFCASRLKREVEQYFGPGTRLTVT.